This TCR beta chain was sequenced for a study of T cells in Graves' hyperthyroidism and ophthalmopathy. The study, taken as a whole, reports: In the blood, most expanded thyroid clonotypes above 0.001 appeared as well. With a median lead of 6.5 months before onset, the model predicted ophthalmopathy.

To note about this clonotype: Its antigen is unidentified.

The CDR3 is 14 amino acids. V shed 8 bases and J shed 3 bases, with 17 bases lying between them. Germline V gene lookup returns CDR1 SGHTA and CDR2 FQGNSA. Uncontrolled infection, other autoimmune disease, pregnancy or lactation disqualified patients from enrolment. For the diagnoses, clinical symptoms, serum thyroxine and TRAb, thyroid ultrasound and orbital computed tomography were used. The TCR beta CDR3 regions underwent amplification using RNA transcripts as the source. A first-round RT-PCR of the TCR CDR3 used the HTBI primer set. TCRdb reanalysed the multiplex PCR reads using MiXCR and keeps one entry per CDR3 protein. The sample consists of about 700,000 distinct CDR3 sequences, 40% to 55% of them appearing once.

V is TRBV7-2 and J is TRBJ2-7; no reliable D call. The clonotype comes from an adult man with Graves' disease, either hyperthyroidism or ophthalmopathy (not recorded which). The sequenced sample was peripheral blood or thyroid tissue (not recorded which). In DNA, the CDR3 is TGTGCCAGCTCACCAATCCGGAGCGACTACGAGCAGTACTTC. Its translation: CASSPIRSDYEQYF.